This T cell receptor (beta chain) came from a study of T cell repertoires in cytomegalovirus infection. Study as a whole: Public TCR beta signatures provided an indication of both CMV infection and a matching HLA type. Study findings and constraints: Summed frequency of shared TCR beta families picked out CMV carriers who also had the relevant HLA. Clonotypes of TCR beta that were HLA-C-restricted and CMV-specific dominated the ex vivo response.

The V gene lost 5 bases and the J gene lost 6 bases, with 20 bases spanning the gap. CDR3 length: 15 residues. About this clonotype: Its target is not known.

TCRdb reprocessed the reads via MiXCR and lists one record per CDR3 protein. The repertoire consists of under 800,000 distinct CDR3 sequences, with roughly 24% occurring once and the leading ten covering 8%. This chain joins TRBV12-3 or TRBV12-4 and TRBJ2-7; no definite D call. This TCR was recovered from a human donor in good health (CMV status not recorded). Some clones in this sample may be carry-over from other donors' samples. The specimen sequenced was CD8+ T cells from PBMCs. The CDR3 sequence: CASSRTGPGGLEQYV. Written as DNA, the CDR3 is TGTGCCAGCAGTAGGACCGGGCCCGGTGGGCTCGAGCAGTACGTC.